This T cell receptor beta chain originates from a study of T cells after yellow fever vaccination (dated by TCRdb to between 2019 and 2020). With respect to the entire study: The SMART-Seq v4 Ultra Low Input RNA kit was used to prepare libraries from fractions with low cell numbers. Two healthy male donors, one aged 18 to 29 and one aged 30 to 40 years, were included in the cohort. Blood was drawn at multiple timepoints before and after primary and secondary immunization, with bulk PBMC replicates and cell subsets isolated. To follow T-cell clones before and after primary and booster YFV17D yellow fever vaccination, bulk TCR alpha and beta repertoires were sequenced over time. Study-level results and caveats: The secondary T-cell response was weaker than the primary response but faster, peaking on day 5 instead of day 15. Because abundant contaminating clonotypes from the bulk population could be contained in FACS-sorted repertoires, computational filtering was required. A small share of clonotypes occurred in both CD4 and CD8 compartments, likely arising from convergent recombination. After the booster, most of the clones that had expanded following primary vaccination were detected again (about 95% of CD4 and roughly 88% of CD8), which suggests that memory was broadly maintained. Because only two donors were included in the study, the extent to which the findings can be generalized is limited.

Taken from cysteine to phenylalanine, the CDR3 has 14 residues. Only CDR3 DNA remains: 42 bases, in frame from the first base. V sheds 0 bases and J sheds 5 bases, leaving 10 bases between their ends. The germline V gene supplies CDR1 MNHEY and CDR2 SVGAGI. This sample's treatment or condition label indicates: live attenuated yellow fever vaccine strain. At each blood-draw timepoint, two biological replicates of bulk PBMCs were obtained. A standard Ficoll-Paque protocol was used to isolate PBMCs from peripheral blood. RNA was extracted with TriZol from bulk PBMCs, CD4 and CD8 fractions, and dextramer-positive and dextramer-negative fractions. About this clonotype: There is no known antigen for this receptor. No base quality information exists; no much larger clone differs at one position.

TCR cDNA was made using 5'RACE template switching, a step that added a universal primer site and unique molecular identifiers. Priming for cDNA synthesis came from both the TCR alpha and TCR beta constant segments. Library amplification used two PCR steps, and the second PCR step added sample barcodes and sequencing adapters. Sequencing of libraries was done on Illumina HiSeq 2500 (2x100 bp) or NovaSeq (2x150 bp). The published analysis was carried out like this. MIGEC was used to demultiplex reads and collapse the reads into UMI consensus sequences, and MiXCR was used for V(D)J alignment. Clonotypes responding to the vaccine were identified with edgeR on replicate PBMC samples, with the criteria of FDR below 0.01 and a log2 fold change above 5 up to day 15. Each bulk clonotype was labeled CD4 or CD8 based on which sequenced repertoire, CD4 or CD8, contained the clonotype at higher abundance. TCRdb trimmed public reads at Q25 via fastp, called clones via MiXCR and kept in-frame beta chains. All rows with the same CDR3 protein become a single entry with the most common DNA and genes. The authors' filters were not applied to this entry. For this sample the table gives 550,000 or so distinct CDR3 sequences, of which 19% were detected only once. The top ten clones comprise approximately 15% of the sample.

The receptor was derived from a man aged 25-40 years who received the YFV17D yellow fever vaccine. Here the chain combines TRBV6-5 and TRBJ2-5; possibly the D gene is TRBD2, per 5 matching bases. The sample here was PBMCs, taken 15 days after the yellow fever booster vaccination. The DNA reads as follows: TGTGCCAGCAGTTACTCGGGAGCTGTTGAGACCCAGTACTTC. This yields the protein CASSYSGAVETQYF.